The entry below describes one TCR beta chain. Its antigen remains unknown. The data were taken from a study of T cell repertoires in cytomegalovirus infection. Looking at the study overall: Indications of both CMV infection and matching HLA type were provided by public TCR beta signatures. Study outcomes and limitations: Cumulative frequency (of public TCR beta family members) identified carriers of CMV plus the relevant HLA. In two of eight donors, the top clonotype was HLA-C-restricted CMV-specific.

In germline, CDR1 is MNHNS, CDR2 SASEGT. V was clipped by 3 bases and J by 7 bases, with 13 bases between them. The CDR3 has 14 residues. TCRdb used MiXCR to reprocess the reads, holding one entry per CDR3 protein. The sample has nearly 650,000 distinct CDR3 sequences; 20% to 25% are singletons. The chain couples TRBV6-1 to TRBJ2-1, with D perhaps TRBD1 (6 bases). Material for sequencing was CD8+ T cells from PBMCs. The TCR was taken from a human donor in good health (CMV status not recorded). Some clones in this sample may be carry-over from other donors' samples. The CDR3 here is CASSDNTGLNEQFF. CDR3 sequence (DNA): TGTGCCAGCAGTGATAATACAGGGTTGAATGAGCAGTTCTTC.